The clone carrying this TCR beta chain came up a few times. One entry per CDR3 protein results from TCRdb running MiXCR on the 5' RACE reads. In the table there are hundreds of thousands of distinct CDR3 sequences, 7% to 10% of which are singletons. This sample is part of a study of T cells after yellow fever vaccination. CDR1 and CDR2 (germline): DFQATT, SNEGSKA (reference sequence). The CDR3 totals 15 residues. The trim removed 3 bases at V and 0 bases at J, leaving 4 bases unmatched. The TCR originated in a man between 18 and 29 years old who received the YFV17D yellow fever vaccine. Sequencing was performed on PBMCs, taken roughly 45 days after the first yellow fever vaccination. The genes are TRBV20-1 and TRBJ2-2; 7 nucleotides align to TRBD1. The CDR3 DNA reads TGCAGTGCTAGTCACAGGGGATCGAACACCGGGGAGCTGTTTTTT. Amino acid sequence: CSASHRGSNTGELFF.